The sequence of this T cell receptor (beta chain) was determined in a study of T cells in Graves' hyperthyroidism and ophthalmopathy. This clonotype was seen a few times. The CDR3 contains 13 residues. The junction had 7 bases not matched to a gene; V was cut back by 3 bases and J by 11 bases. Germline CDR1 reads SNHLY; CDR2 reads FYNNEI. TCR beta CDR3 region amplification was performed from RNA transcripts. A set of HTBI primers served as the primers for a first-round RT-PCR of the TCR CDR3. TCRdb re-called the multiplex PCR reads with MiXCR, one entry per CDR3 protein. The sample consists of about 700,000 distinct CDR3 sequences, 45% of them appearing once.

The rearrangement links TRBV2 to TRBJ2-5; 9 bases are shared with TRBD2. The clonotype originates from an adult man with Graves' disease, either hyperthyroidism or ophthalmopathy (not recorded which). Input material: peripheral blood or thyroid tissue (not recorded which). This CDR3 reads CASSDRLADAQYF. CDR3 nucleotide sequence: TGTGCCAGCAGTGATCGACTAGCGGACGCACAGTACTTC.